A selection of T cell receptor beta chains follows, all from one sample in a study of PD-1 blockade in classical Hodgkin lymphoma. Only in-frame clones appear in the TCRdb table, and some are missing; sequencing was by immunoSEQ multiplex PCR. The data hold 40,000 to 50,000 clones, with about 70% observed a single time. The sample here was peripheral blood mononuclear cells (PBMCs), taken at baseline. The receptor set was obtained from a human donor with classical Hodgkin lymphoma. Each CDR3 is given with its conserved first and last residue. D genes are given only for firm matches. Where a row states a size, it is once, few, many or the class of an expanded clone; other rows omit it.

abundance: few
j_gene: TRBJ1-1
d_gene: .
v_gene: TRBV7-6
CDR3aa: CASSLAGVNTEAFF
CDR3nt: TGTGCCAGCAGCTTAGCAGGGGTGAACACTGAAGCTTTCTTT

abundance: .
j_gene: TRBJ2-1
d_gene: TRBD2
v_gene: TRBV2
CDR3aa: CASRVLAGVVYEQFF
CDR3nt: TGTGCCAGCAGGGTACTAGCGGGAGTGGTCTATGAGCAGTTCTTC

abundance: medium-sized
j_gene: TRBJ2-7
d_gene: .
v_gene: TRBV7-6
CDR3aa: CASSLGPNYEQYF
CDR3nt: TGTGCCAGCAGCTTAGGGCCAAACTACGAGCAGTACTTC

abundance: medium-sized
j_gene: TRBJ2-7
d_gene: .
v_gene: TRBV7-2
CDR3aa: CASSLIQGYEQYF
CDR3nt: TGTGCCAGCAGCCTTATACAGGGTTACGAGCAGTACTTC

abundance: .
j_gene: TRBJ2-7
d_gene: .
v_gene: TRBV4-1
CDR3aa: CASSHPPGDEQYF
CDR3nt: TGCGCCAGCAGCCACCCCCCAGGAGACGAGCAGTACTTC

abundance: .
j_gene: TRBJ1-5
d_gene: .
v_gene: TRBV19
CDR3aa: CASSTRRNPYSNQPQHF
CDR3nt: TGTGCCAGTAGTACTAGACGGAATCCCTATAGCAATCAGCCCCAGCATTTT

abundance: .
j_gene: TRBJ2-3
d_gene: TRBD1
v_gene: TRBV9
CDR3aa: CASSVGQGADTQYF
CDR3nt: TGTGCCAGCAGCGTAGGACAGGGGGCCGATACGCAGTATTTT

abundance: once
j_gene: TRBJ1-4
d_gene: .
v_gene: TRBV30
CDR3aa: CAWSLIPSTNEKLFF
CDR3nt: TGTGCCTGGAGCCTAATCCCTTCAACTAATGAAAAACTGTTTTTT

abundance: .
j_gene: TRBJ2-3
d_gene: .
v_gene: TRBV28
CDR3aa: CAYRSEDTDTQYF
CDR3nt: TGTGCCTATAGGTCCGAGGACACAGATACGCAGTATTTT

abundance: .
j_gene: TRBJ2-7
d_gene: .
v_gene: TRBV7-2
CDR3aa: CASSSSPPGFYEQYF
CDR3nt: TGTGCCAGCAGCTCTAGCCCCCCGGGCTTCTACGAGCAGTACTTC

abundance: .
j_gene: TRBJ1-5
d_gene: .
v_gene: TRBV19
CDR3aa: CASSRFWGLSQPQHF
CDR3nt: TGTGCCAGTAGTAGGTTTTGGGGGCTGAGTCAGCCCCAGCATTTT

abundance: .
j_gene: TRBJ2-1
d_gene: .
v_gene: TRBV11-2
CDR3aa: CASSLGTAYNEQFF
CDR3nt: TGTGCCAGCAGCTTAGGGACAGCTTACAATGAGCAGTTCTTC

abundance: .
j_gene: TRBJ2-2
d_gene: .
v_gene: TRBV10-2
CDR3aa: CASSESEKNPGPTPGELFF
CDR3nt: TGCGCCAGCAGTGAGTCCGAGAAAAATCCGGGACCCACGCCCGGGGAGCTGTTTTTT

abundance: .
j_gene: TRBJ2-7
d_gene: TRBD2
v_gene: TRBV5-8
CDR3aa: CASTLGLAGGVWF
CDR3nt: TGTGCCAGCACCTTGGGACTAGCGGGAGGAGTGTGGTTC

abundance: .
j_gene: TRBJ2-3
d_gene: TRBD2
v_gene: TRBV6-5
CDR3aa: CASRSGLATDTQYF
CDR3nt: TGTGCCAGCAGATCCGGACTAGCCACAGATACGCAGTATTTT

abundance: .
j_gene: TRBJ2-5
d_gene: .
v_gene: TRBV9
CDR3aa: CASTRSGKETQYF
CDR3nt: TGTGCCAGCACTCGTAGCGGAAAAGAGACCCAGTACTTC

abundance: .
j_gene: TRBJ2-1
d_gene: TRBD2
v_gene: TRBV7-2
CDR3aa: CASSLLAGEARNEQFF
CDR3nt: TGTGCCAGCAGCCTACTAGCGGGAGAGGCCCGCAATGAGCAGTTCTTC

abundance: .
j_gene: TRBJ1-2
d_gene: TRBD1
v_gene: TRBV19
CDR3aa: CASSTGSTGTGYTF
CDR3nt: TGTGCCAGTAGTACGGGATCGACAGGGACCGGCTACACCTTC

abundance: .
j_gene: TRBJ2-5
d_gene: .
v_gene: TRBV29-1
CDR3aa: CSVEVQGETQYF
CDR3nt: TGCAGCGTTGAGGTCCAGGGAGAGACCCAGTACTTC

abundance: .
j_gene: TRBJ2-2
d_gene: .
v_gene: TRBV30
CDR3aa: CAWSGETGTGELFF
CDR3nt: TGTGCCTGGAGTGGGGAGACGGGCACCGGGGAGCTGTTTTTT

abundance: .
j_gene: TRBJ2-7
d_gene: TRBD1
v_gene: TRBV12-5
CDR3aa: CATQDVPGQGEVAYEQYF
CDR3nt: TGTGCTACTCAAGACGTACCGGGACAGGGAGAAGTAGCCTACGAGCAGTACTTC

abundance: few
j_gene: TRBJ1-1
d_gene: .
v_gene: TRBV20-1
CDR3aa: CSAAGGGRAFF
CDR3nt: TGCAGTGCCGCTGGCGGGGGGCGAGCTTTCTTT

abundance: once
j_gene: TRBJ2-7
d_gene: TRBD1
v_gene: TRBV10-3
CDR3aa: CAISESTGGEQYF
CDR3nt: TGTGCCATCAGTGAGTCTACAGGGGGCGAGCAGTACTTC

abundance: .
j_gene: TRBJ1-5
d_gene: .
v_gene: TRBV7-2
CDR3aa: CASSLSRGPNQPQHF
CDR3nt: TGTGCCAGCAGCCTTTCCCGGGGCCCCAATCAGCCCCAGCATTTT

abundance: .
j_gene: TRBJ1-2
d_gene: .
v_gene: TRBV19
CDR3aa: CASSMVGYGYTF
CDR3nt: TGTGCCAGTAGTATGGTGGGGTACGGCTACACCTTC

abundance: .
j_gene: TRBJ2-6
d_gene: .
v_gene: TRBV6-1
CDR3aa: CASSGWGTGANVLTF
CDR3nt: TGTGCCAGCAGTGGGTGGGGGACTGGGGCCAACGTCCTGACTTTC

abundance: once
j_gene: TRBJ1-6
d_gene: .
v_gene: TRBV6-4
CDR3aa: CASAKEDRFNSPLHF
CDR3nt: TGTGCCAGCGCCAAGGAGGACAGATTTAATTCACCCCTCCACTTT

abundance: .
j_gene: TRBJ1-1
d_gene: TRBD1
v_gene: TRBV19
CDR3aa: CASSTNNGQGGFMNTEAFF
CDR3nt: TGTGCCAGTAGTACCAATAATGGACAGGGGGGATTTATGAACACTGAAGCTTTCTTT

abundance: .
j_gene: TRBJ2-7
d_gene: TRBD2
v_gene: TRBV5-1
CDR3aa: CASSDPGLAEKSSSYEQYF
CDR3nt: TGCGCCAGCAGCGATCCGGGACTAGCGGAAAAATCGAGCTCCTACGAGCAGTACTTC

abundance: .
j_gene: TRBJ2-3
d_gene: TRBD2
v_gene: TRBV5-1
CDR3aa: CASSLRGVSTDTQYF
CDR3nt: TGCGCCAGCAGCTTACGGGGGGTTAGCACAGATACGCAGTATTTT

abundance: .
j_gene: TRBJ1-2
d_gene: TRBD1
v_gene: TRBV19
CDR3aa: CASSKQGALNYGYTF
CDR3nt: TGTGCCAGTAGCAAACAGGGGGCTCTTAACTATGGCTACACCTTC

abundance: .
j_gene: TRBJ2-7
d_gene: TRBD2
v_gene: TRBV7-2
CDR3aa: CASSLRPAGEGYEQYF
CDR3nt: TGTGCCAGCAGCTTAAGGCCAGCGGGAGAGGGCTACGAGCAGTACTTC

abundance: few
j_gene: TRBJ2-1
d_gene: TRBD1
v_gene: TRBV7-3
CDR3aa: CASSLMGQGTEQFF
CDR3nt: TGTGCCAGCAGCTTAATGGGACAGGGGACTGAGCAGTTCTTC

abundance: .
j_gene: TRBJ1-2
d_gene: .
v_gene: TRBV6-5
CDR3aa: CASSYLTELNYGYTF
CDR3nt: TGTGCCAGCAGTTACCTGACAGAACTTAACTATGGCTACACCTTC

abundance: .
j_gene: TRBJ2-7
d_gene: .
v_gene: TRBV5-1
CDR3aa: CASSWGRWEQYF
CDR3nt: TGCGCCAGCAGCTGGGGACGCTGGGAGCAGTACTTC

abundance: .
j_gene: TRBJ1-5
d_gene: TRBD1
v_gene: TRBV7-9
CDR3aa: CASSLDSGGHQPQHF
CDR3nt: TGTGCCAGCAGCTTAGATTCAGGGGGCCATCAGCCCCAGCATTTT

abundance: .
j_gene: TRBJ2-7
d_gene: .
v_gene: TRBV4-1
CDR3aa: CASSHLPEFYEQYF
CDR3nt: TGCGCCAGCAGCCACCTTCCTGAGTTCTACGAGCAGTACTTC

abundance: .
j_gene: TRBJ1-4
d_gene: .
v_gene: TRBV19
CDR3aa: CASNPGQNEKLFF
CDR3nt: TGTGCCAGTAACCCGGGACAAAATGAAAAACTGTTTTTT

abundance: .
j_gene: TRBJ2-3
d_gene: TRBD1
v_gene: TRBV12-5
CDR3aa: CASGGQENTDTQYF
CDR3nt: TGTGCTAGTGGCGGACAGGAAAACACAGATACGCAGTATTTT

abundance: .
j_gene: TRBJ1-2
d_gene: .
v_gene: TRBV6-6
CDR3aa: CASSYGQTHYNYGYTF
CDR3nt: TGTGCCAGCAGTTACGGACAGACACATTATAACTATGGCTACACCTTC

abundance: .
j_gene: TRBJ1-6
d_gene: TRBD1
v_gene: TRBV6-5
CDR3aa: CASRPTGTGGSPLHF
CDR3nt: TGTGCCAGCAGACCCACCGGGACAGGGGGTTCACCCCTCCACTTT

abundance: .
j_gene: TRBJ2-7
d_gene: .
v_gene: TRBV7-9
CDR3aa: CASTIRGDEQYF
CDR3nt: TGTGCCAGTACGATCCGAGGGGACGAGCAGTACTTC